The sequence of this T cell receptor beta chain was determined in a study of blood T cell repertoires in COVID-19. For the study at large: Spain, Italy and the United States supplied samples that represented acute and convalescent COVID-19. The cDNA or gDNA used as material had been derived from T cells, B-cell-depleted T cells, or PBMCs.

J gave up 5 bases and V 1 base, and 7 bases lay outside the gene matches. This CDR3 has 15 residues. Germline V CDR1 and CDR2: SGHTA, FQGNSA. This clone was picked up one time. Original processing methods: Scientists estimated how many nucleated cells there were by amplifying reference gene primers. Assay used: immunoSEQ multiplex PCR; TCRdb lists only in-frame clones, some missing. That table furnishes V, J and clone size, whereas the DNA furnished D and trimming. The profile shows some 220,000 clones, 70% to 85% of them singletons. The TCR originated in a middle-aged man with active or convalescent COVID-19. The chain joins TRBV7-2 to TRBJ2-7; 8 nucleotides align to TRBD2. Sequencing was carried out using peripheral blood. The CDR3 DNA follows: TGTGCCAGCAGCTTAGGGGTAGCGGGAAGCAACGAGCAGTACTTC. Its protein product is CASSLGVAGSNEQYF.